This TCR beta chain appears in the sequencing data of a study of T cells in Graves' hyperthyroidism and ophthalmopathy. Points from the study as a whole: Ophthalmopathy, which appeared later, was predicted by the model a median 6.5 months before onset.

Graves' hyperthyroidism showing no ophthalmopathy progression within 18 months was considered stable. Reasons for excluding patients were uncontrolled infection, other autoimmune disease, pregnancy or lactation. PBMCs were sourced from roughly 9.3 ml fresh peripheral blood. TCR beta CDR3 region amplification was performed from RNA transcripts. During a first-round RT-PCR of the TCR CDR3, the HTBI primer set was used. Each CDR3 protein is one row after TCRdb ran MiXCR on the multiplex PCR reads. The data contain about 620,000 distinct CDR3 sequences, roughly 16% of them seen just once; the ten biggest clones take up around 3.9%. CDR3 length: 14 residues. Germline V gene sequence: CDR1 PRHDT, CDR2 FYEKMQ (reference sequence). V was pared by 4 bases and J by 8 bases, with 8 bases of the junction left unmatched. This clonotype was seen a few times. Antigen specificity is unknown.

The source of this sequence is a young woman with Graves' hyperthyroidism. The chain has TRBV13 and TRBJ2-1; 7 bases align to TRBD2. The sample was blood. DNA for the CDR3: TGTGCCAGCAGCTCCCTTGGCGGGAGCTATGAGCAGTTCTTC. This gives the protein CASSSLGGSYEQFF.